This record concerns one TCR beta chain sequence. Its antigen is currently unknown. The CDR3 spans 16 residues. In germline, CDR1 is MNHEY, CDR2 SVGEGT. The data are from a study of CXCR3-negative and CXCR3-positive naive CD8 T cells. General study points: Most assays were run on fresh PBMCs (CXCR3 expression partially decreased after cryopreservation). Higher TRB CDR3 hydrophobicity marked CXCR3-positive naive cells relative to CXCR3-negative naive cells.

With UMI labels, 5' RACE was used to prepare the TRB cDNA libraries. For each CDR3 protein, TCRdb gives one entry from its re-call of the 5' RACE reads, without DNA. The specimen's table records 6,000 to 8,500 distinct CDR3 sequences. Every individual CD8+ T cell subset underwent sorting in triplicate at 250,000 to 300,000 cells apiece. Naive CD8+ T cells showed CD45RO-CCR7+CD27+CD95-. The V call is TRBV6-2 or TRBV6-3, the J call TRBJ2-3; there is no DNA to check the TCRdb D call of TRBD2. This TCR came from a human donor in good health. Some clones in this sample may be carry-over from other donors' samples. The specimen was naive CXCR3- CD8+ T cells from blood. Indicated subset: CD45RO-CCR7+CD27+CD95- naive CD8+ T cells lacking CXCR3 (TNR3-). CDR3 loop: CASSTLAGPHADTQYF.